The 18 T cell receptor beta chains below were found in one sample sequenced in a study of CD8+ T cells in alopecia areata. As the sequencing template, cDNA was produced by extracting RNA and reverse transcribing it. The table came from immunoSEQ multiplex PCR; TCRdb's copy has only in-frame clones and leaves some out. The sample yields approximately 180,000 clones, about 48% seen once. The sample's treatment: oral pan-JAK inhibitor, 5-10 mg twice daily. The material sequenced was CD8+ T cells sorted from blood, taken at week 24, from a patient treated with tofacitinib. Source of these receptors: a human donor with alopecia areata.

This clone was observed a single time. V usage is TRBV30 and J usage is TRBJ2-3, with D perhaps matching TRBD1 (6 bases). V lost 2 bases and J 4 bases, leaving 22 bases between the germline ends. The CDR3 totals 17 residues. Germline V gives CDR1 GTSNPN, CDR2 SVGIG (reference sequence). CDR3 protein: CAWSQSTWTDGADTQYF. DNA for the CDR3: TGTGCCTGGAGTCAATCAACCTGGACAGACGGGGCAGATACGCAGTATTTT.

The chain carries TRBV29-1 and TRBJ2-2; 9 bases align to TRBD1. Trimming took 4 bases from V and 4 from J; bases not matched to a gene: 4. Germline assignment: CDR1 SQVTM and CDR2 ANQGSEA. The CDR3 runs to 14 residues. The CDR3 spells CSVGATGGTGELFF. The CDR3, as DNA: TGCAGCGTTGGGGCGACAGGGGGCACCGGGGAGCTGTTTTTT.

The chain combines TRBV29-1 with TRBJ2-5; 10 bases map to TRBD1. This CDR3 is built from 16 residues. The germline CDR1 and CDR2 sequences are SQVTM and ANQGSEA. V gave up 6 bases and J gave up 4 bases; unmatched junction bases: 14. The CDR3 DNA follows: TGCAGCGTACGACAAGCGGGACAGGGGAGAGGAGAGACCCAGTACTTC. Translated, it gives CSVRQAGQGRGETQYF.

V is TRBV7-2 and J is TRBJ1-1; D gene uncertain. The CDR3 spans 14 residues. The germline V gene encodes CDR1 SGHTA and CDR2 FQGNSA. V was clipped by 5 bases and J by 3 bases, with 13 bases between them. CDR3 protein: CASSGEDGYTEAFF. The CDR3 nucleotides are TGTGCCAGCAGCGGGGAGGACGGATACACTGAAGCTTTCTTT.

This chain connects TRBV29-1 to TRBJ2-1; 7 bases line up with TRBD1. The junction had 14 bases not matched to a gene; V was cut back by 8 bases and J by 4 bases. Germline CDR1 reads SQVTM; CDR2 reads ANQGSEA. The CDR3 has 15 amino acids. The CDR3 here is CSILWSGQQYNEQFF. Written as DNA, the CDR3 is TGCAGCATCCTATGGTCGGGACAGCAATACAATGAGCAGTTCTTC.

The V and J genes are TRBV9 and TRBJ2-1; tentatively, D is TRBD2 (6 bases). This CDR3 region has 12 residues. The germline gives CDR1 SGDLS, CDR2 YYNGEE. V was trimmed by 3 bases and J by 7 bases, leaving 8 bases between them. As DNA, the CDR3 is TGTGCCAGCAGCGCGGGGGATAATGAGCAGTTCTTC. As protein: CASSAGDNEQFF.

This clone has just a few counts. This chain connects TRBV25-1 to TRBJ1-4; 7 bases line up with TRBD1. The junction had 4 bases not matched to a gene; V was cut back by 7 bases and J by 8 bases. Germline V gene data show CDR1 as MGHDK and CDR2 as SYGVNS. The CDR3 is made up of 12 amino acids. The CDR3, as DNA: TGTGCCAGCAACCCAGGGGGGGAAAAACTGTTTTTT. Encoded protein: CASNPGGEKLFF.

The rearrangement links TRBV5-6 to TRBJ1-2; D is possibly TRBD1 (5 bases). Germline CDR1 reads SGHDT; CDR2 reads YYEEEE. V was trimmed by 4 bases and J by 1 base, leaving 8 bases between them. This CDR3 spans 13 amino acids. CDR3 protein: CASSPRDNYGYTF. For the CDR3, the DNA is TGTGCCAGCAGCCCCAGGGATAACTATGGCTACACCTTC.

This chain links TRBV27 with TRBJ1-2, with D tentatively TRBD1 (6 bases). CDR3 length: 13 amino acids. V dropped 1 base and J dropped 7 bases, with 10 bases sitting between them. Germline V lookup: CDR1 MNHEY, CDR2 SMNVEV (reference sequence). The CDR3 sequence is CASSLLGARGYTF. The CDR3 bases are TGTGCCAGCAGTTTATTGGGGGCGCGTGGCTACACCTTC.

This clone was seen a few times. Other nucleotide sequences from this sample produce the same CDR3. The chain employs TRBV29-1 and TRBJ1-1, with D maybe TRBD1 (6 bases). This CDR3 has 11 residues. CDR1 SQVTM and CDR2 ANQGSEA come from the germline V gene. Trimming took 6 bases from V and 4 from J, leaving 9 bases between them. CDR3 in DNA: TGCAGCGTCCCACAGGGCACTGAAGCTTTCTTT. Amino acid sequence: CSVPQGTEAFF.

This chain joins TRBV5-1 and TRBJ2-7; TRBD2 might be the D (6 bases). Between the trimmed V and J ends, which lost 0 bases and 0 bases, there was a span of 10 bases. Germline V CDR1 and CDR2: SGHRS, YFSETQ. The CDR3 runs 15 residues. CDR3 protein: CASSLEWGDSYEQYF. Written as DNA, the CDR3 is TGCGCCAGCAGCTTGGAGTGGGGGGACTCCTACGAGCAGTACTTC.

This chain connects TRBV7-2 to TRBJ2-7; 10 positions agree with TRBD1. The CDR3 covers 14 residues. Losses at the gene ends were 6 bases for V and 5 bases for J; bases not matched to a gene: 7. CDR1 SGHTA and CDR2 FQGNSA come from the germline V gene. CDR3 region: CASRPTGGLHEQYF. In nucleotides, the CDR3 is TGTGCCAGCAGGCCGACAGGGGGCCTCCACGAGCAGTACTTC.

The chain employs TRBV13 and TRBJ2-7; D is ambiguous. The CDR3 runs to 12 residues. Germline V CDR1 and CDR2: PRHDT, FYEKMQ (reference sequence). The V and J ends lost 5 bases and 1 base respectively, with 6 bases between them. The CDR3 protein is CASSVGSYEQYF. CDR3 nucleotide sequence: TGTGCCAGCAGCGTGGGTTCCTACGAGCAGTACTTC.

V and J are TRBV14 and TRBJ1-3, with 10 positions matching TRBD1. Germline V CDR1 and CDR2: SGHDN, FVKESK. The CDR3 has 15 amino acids. With 4 bases clipped from V and 2 bases from J, the junction kept 2 bases outside the gene matches. The CDR3 sequence is CASSPGQGTGNTIYF. CDR3 in DNA: TGTGCCAGCAGCCCGGGACAGGGGACTGGAAACACCATATATTTT.

The V gene is TRBV4-1, the J gene TRBJ1-2, with a weak D call TRBD1 (6 bases). CDR3 size: 13 residues. Germline assignment: CDR1 MGHRA and CDR2 YSYEKL. V dropped 4 bases and J dropped 4 bases, with 10 bases sitting between them. The CDR3: CASSPGQSYGYTF. In DNA form, the CDR3 reads TGCGCCAGCAGCCCCGGACAGAGCTATGGCTACACCTTC.

This clone was seen a handful of times. The chain recombines TRBV2 with TRBJ2-3; 9 bases agree with TRBD2. V shed 8 bases, J shed 5 bases, and the junction held 14 bases outside the gene matches. Germline CDR1 and CDR2: SNHLY and FYNNEI. The CDR3 spans 16 residues. As DNA, the CDR3 is TGTGCCAGCGAGGCGGTCAACATAGCGGGGGAAGATACGCAGTATTTT. This gives the protein CASEAVNIAGEDTQYF. The full variable domain, rest sourced from reference TRBV2 and TRBJ2-3, is EPEVTQTPSHQVTQMGQEVILRCVPISNHLYFYWYRQILGQKVEFLVSFYNNEISEKSEIFDDQFSVERPDGSNFTLKIRSTKLEDSAMYFCASEAVNIAGEDTQYFGPGTRLTVL.

Sample share makes this clone medium-sized (0.01 to 0.1%). The J gene is TRBJ1-1, the V gene TRBV19; 7 bases are a match to TRBD1. The CDR3 spans 15 residues. V was pared by 7 bases and J by 1 base, with 9 bases of the junction left unmatched. Germline V gives CDR1 LNHDA, CDR2 SQIVND (reference sequence). The CDR3 loop reads CASIETGNPNTEAFF. The CDR3 DNA sequence: TGTGCCAGTATCGAGACAGGGAACCCGAACACTGAAGCTTTCTTT.

This clone was recorded once. This chain links TRBV30 with TRBJ2-2, with D tentatively TRBD1 or TRBD2 (5 bases each). Germline CDR1 GTSNPN, CDR2 SVGIG (reference sequence). The CDR3 runs to 12 residues. V gave up 8 bases and J gave up 3 bases, with 10 bases separating them. Here the CDR3 reads CARGADTGELFF. CDR3 DNA: TGTGCCCGAGGGGCGGACACCGGGGAGCTGTTTTTT.